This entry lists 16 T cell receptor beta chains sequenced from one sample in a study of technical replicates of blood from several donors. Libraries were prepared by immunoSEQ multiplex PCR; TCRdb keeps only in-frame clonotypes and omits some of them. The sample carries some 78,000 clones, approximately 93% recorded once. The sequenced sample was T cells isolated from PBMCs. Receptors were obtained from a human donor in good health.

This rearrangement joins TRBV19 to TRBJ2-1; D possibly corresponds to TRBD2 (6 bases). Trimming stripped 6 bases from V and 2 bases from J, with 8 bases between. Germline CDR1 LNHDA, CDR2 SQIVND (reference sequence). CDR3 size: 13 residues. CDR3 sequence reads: CASSGTAYNEQFF. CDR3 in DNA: TGTGCCAGTAGCGGGACTGCCTACAATGAGCAGTTCTTC.

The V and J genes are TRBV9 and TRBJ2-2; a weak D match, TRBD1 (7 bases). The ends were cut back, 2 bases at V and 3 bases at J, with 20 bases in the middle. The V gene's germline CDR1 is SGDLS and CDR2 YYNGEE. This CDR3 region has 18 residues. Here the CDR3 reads CASSVQNPTRGDTGELFF. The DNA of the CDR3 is TGTGCCAGCAGCGTGCAGAATCCCACCAGGGGGGACACCGGGGAGCTGTTTTTT.

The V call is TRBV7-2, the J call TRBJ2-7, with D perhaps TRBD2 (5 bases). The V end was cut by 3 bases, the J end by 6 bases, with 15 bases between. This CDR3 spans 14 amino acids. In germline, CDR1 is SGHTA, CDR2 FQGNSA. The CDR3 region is CASSFTGNGREQYF. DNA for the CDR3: TGTGCCAGCAGCTTTACGGGGAATGGCCGCGAGCAGTACTTC.

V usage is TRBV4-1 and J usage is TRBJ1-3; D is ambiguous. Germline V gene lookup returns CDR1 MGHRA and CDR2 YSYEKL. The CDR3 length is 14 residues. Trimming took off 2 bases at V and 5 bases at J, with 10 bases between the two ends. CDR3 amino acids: CASSQPSLRNTIYF. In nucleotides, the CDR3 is TGCGCCAGCAGCCAACCGAGCCTCAGAAACACCATATATTTT.

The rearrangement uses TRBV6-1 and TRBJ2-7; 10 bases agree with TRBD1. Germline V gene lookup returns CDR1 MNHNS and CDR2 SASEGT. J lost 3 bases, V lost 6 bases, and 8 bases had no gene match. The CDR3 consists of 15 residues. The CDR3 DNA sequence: TGTGCCAGCAGCCTGGACAGGGGGAGGGACTACGAGCAGTACTTC. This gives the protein CASSLDRGRDYEQYF.

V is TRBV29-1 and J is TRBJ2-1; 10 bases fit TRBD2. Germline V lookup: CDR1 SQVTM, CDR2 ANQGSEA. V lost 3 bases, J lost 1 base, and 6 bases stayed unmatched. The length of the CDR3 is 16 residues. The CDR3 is CSVDRSGRVSYNEQFF. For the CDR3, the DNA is TGCAGCGTTGATAGGAGCGGGAGGGTTTCCTACAATGAGCAGTTCTTC.

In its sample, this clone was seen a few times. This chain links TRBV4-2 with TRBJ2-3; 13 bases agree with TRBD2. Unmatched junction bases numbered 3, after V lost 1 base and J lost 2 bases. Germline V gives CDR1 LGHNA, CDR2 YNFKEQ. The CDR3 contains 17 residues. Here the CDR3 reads CASSQGTSGRNTDTQYF. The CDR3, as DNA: TGTGCCAGCAGCCAAGGGACTAGCGGGAGAAACACAGATACGCAGTATTTT.

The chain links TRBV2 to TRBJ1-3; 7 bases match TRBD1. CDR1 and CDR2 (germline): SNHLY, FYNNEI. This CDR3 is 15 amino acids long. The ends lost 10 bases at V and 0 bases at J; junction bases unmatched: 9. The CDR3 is CATVRQGSSGNTIYF. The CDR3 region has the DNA TGTGCCACCGTTCGACAGGGAAGCTCTGGAAACACCATATATTTT.

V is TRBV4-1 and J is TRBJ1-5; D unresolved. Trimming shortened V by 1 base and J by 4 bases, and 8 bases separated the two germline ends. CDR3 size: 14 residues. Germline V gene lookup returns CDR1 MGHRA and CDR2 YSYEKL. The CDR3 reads CASSQVALNQPQHF. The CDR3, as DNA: TGCGCCAGCAGCCAAGTTGCCCTAAATCAGCCCCAGCATTTT.

CDR3 amino acids: CASSHPGQGSYEQYF. The CDR3 region has the DNA TGTGCCAGCAGCCACCCCGGGCAGGGCTCCTACGAGCAGTACTTC. The chain uses TRBV4-2 and TRBJ2-7; D is perhaps TRBD1 (5 bases). The CDR3 contains 15 residues. The V and J ends lost 3 bases and 0 bases respectively, with 12 bases between them. The germline V gene encodes CDR1 LGHNA and CDR2 YNFKEQ.

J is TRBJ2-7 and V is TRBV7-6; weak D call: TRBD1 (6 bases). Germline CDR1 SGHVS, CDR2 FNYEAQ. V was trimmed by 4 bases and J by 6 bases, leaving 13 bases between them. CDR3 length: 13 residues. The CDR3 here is CASSYNRGGEQYF. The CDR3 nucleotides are TGTGCCAGCAGCTATAATCGAGGGGGCGAGCAGTACTTC.

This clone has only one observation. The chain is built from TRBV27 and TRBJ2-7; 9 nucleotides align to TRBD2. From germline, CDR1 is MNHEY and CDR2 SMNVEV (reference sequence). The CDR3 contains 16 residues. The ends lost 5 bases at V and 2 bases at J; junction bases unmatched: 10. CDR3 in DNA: TGTGCCAGCAGTATCAATCGACTAGCGGTAACCTACGAGCAGTACTTC. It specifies CASSINRLAVTYEQYF.

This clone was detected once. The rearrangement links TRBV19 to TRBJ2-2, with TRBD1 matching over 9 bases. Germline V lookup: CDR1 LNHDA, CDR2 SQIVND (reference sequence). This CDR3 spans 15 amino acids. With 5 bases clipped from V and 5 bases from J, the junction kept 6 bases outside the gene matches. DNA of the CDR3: TGTGCCAGTAGTTTGGGGACAGGGAGAACCGGGGAGCTGTTTTTT. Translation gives CASSLGTGRTGELFF.

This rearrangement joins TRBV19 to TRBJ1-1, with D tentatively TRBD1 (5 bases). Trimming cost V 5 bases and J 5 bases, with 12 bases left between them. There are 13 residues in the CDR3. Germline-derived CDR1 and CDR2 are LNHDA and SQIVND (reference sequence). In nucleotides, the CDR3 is TGTGCCAGTAGTCCCGGGGGGTGGACTGAAGCTTTCTTT. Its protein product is CASSPGGWTEAFF.

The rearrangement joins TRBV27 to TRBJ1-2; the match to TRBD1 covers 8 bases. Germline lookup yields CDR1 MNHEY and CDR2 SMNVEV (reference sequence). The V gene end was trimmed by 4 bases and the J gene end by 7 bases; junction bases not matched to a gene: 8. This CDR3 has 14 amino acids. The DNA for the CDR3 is TGTGCCAGCAGTTCCACAGGGGGGTCGGGTGGCTACACCTTC. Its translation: CASSSTGGSGGYTF.

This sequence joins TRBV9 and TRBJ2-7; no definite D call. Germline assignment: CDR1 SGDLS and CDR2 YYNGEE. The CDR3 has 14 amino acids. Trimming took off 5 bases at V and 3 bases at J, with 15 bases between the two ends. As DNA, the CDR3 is TGTGCCAGCAGTCCCTCGACTGTAGACTACGAGCAGTACTTC. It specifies CASSPSTVDYEQYF.